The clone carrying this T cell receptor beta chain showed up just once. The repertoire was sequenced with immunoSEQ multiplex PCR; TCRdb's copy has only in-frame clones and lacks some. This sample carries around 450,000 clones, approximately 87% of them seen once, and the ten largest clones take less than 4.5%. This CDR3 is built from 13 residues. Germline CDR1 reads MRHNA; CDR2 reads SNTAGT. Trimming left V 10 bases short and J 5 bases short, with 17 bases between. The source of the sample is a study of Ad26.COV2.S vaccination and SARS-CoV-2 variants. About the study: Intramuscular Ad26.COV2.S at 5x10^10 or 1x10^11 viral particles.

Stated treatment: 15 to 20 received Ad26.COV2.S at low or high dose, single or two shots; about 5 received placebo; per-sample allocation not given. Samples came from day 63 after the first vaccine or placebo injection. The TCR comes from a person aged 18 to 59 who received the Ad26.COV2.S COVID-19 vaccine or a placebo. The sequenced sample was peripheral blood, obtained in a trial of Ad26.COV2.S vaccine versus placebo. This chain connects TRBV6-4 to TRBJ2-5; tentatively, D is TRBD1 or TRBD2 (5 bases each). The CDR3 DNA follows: TGTGCCACCATGGGACGGACCTCGGAGACCCAGTACTTC. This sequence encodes CATMGRTSETQYF.